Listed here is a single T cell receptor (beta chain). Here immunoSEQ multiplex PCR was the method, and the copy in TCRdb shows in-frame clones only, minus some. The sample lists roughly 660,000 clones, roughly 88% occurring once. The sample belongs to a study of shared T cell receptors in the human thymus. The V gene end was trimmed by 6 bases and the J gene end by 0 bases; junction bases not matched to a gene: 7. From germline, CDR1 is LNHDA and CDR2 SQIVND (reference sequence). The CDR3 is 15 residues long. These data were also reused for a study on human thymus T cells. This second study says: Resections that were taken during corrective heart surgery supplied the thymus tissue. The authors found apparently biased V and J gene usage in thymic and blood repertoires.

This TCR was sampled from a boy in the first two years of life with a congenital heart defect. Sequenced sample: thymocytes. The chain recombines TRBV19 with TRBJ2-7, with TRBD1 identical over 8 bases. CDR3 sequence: CASSLGQGNSYEQYF. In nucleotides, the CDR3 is TGTGCCAGTAGCCTTGGACAGGGAAACTCCTACGAGCAGTACTTC.